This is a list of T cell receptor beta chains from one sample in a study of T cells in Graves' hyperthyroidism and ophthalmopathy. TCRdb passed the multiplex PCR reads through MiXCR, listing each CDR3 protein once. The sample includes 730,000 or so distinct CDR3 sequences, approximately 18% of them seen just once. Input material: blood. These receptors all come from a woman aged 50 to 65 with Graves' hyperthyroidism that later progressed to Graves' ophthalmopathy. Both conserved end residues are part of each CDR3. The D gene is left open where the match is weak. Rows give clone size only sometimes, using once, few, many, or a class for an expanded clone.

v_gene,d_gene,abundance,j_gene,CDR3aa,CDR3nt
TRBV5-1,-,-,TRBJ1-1,CASSSRGTNTEAFF,TGCGCCAGCAGCTCTCGGGGGACGAACACTGAAGCTTTCTTT
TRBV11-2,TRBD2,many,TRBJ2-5,CASSLAGGLYQETQYF,TGTGCCAGCAGCCTGGCGGGGGGGCTGTACCAAGAGACCCAGTACTTC
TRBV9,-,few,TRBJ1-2,CASSVGPEAGVKGYTF,TGTGCCAGCAGCGTAGGCCCGGAGGCAGGGGTGAAGGGCTACACCTTC
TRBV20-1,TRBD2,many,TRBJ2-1,CSARDWRGGYNEQFF,TGCAGTGCTAGAGATTGGCGCGGGGGCTACAATGAGCAGTTCTTC
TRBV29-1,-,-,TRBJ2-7,CSARTATTSYEQYF,TGCAGCGCACGGACAGCGACCACATCCTACGAGCAGTACTTC
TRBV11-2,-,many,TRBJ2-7,CASSSNPSRTEQYF,TGTGCCAGCAGCTCTAACCCTTCTAGGACCGAGCAGTACTTC
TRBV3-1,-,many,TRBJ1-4,CASSPPSSFGEKLFF,TGTGCCAGCAGCCCACCGTCGAGTTTTGGTGAAAAACTGTTTTTT
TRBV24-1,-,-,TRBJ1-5,CATIGQCHGPSSNQPQHF,TGTGCCACCATAGGACAGTGTCACGGGCCGAGTAGCAATCAGCCCCAGCATTTT
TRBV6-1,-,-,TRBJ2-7,CASSEVGTNYEQYF,TGTGCCAGCAGTGAAGTGGGGACCAACTACGAGCAGTACTTC
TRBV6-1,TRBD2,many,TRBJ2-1,CASSALAGVNNEQFF,TGTGCCAGCAGTGCGCTAGCGGGGGTAAACAATGAGCAGTTCTTC
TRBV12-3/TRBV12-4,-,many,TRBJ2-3,CASSFSGSDTDTQYF,TGTGCCAGCAGTTTTAGTGGGTCCGACACAGATACGCAGTATTTT
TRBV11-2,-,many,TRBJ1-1,CASSLMENTEAFF,TGTGCCAGCAGCTTGATGGAGAACACTGAAGCTTTCTTT
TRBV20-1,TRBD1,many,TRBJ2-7,CSARAQDREFFEQYF,TGCAGTGCTAGAGCCCAGGACAGGGAATTTTTCGAGCAGTACTTC
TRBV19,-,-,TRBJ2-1,CASSISGKSYNEQFF,TGTGCCAGTAGTATTTCAGGCAAATCCTACAATGAGCAGTTCTTC
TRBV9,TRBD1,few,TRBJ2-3,CASSGQGIPTDTQYF,TGTGCCAGCAGCGGACAGGGAATCCCCACAGATACGCAGTATTTT
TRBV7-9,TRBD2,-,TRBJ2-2,CASSSLRGAGELFF,TGTGCCAGCAGCTCACTACGGGGGGCCGGGGAGCTGTTTTTT
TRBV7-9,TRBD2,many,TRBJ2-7,CASSFASGGYEQYF,TGTGCCAGCAGCTTTGCTAGCGGGGGGTACGAGCAGTACTTC
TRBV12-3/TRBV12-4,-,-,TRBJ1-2,CASSPERLSYGYTF,TGTGCCAGCAGCCCAGAACGTCTTAGCTATGGCTACACCTTC
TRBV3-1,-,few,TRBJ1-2,CASSQGRFGHGGYTF,TGTGCCAGCAGCCAAGGTAGATTCGGGCATGGTGGCTACACCTTC
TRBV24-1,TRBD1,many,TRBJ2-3,CATSDLAQGATDTQYF,TGTGCCACCAGTGATTTGGCCCAGGGGGCAACAGATACGCAGTATTTT
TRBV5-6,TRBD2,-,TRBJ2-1,CASSYNGGASYNEQFF,TGTGCCAGCAGCTACAACGGGGGGGCCTCCTACAATGAGCAGTTCTTC
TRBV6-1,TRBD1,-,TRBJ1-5,CASGQGADQPQHF,TGTGCCAGCGGACAGGGGGCCGATCAGCCCCAGCATTTT
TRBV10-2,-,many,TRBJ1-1,CASSESRQGSEAFF,TGCGCCAGCAGTGAGTCGAGGCAGGGGTCTGAAGCTTTCTTT
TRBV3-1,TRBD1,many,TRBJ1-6,CASSSGQGGSPLHF,TGTGCCAGCAGCTCAGGACAGGGAGGCTCACCCCTCCACTTT
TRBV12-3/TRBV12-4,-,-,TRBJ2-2,CASIPPTPTGELFF,TGTGCCAGCATCCCCCCGACCCCCACCGGGGAGCTGTTTTTT
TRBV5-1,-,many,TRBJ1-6,CASSLGGGGSPLHF,TGCGCCAGCAGCTTGGGGGGTGGAGGTTCACCCCTCCACTTT
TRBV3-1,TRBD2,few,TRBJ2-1,CASSQVGGFSYNEQFF,TGTGCCAGCAGCCAGGTCGGGGGGTTCTCCTACAATGAGCAGTTCTTC
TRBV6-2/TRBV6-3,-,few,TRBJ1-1,CASTRSTSVNTEAFF,TGTGCCAGCACCCGGTCCACATCGGTGAACACTGAAGCTTTCTTT
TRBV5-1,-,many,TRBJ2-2,CASSLVLGDTGELFF,TGCGCCAGCAGCTTGGTCCTCGGGGACACCGGGGAGCTGTTTTTT
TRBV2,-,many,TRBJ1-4,CASSDPDGREKLFF,TGTGCCAGCAGTGACCCGGACGGTAGGGAAAAACTGTTTTTT
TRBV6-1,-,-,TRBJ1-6,CASTLETSGSPLHF,TGTGCCAGCACACTCGAGACATCGGGTTCACCCCTCCACTTT